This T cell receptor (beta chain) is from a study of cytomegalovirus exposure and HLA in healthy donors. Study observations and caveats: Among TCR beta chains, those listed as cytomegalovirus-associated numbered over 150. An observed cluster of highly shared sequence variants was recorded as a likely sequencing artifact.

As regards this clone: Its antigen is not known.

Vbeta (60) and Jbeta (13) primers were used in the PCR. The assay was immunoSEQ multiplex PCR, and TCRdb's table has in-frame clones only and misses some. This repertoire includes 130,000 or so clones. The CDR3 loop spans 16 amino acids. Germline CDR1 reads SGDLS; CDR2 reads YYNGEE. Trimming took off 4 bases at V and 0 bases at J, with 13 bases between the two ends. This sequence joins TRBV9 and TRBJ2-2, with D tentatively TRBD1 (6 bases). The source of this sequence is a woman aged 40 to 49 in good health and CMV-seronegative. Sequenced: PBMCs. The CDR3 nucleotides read TGTGCCAGCAGCTCCAGGGGCTGGCCGAACACCGGGGAGCTGTTTTTT. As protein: CASSSRGWPNTGELFF.